This T cell receptor (beta chain) was captured by sequencing in a study of human T cells and chemical hapten exposure. Study information: Donors were sensitized with 2% DPC on the upper inner arm. Study-wide results and limits: Because they had alopecia, donors may respond immunologically unlike healthy people.

As concerns this clonotype: Antigen specificity is unknown.

Germline V gene data show CDR1 as SQVTM and CDR2 as ANQGSEA. Trimming cost V 0 bases and J 2 bases, with 11 bases left between them. CDR3 length: 16 amino acids. Separate cDNA molecules received unique molecular identifiers, which the library attached to them. Using its own MiXCR run on the RACE reads, TCRdb lists one record per CDR3 protein. The sample lists about 92,000 distinct CDR3 sequences; around 10% were seen once. The sample's time point: pre-sensitization, week 0. Treatment here: therapeutic diphenylcyclopropenone sensitization with weekly scalp DPC. Non-pregnant alopecia patients aged 18 to 70, suitable for DPC therapy.

This specimen consisted of whole blood, obtained in connection with sensitization to the hapten diphenylcyclopropenone (DPC). The chain uses TRBV29-1 and TRBJ2-6; D possibly uses TRBD1 or TRBD2 (5 bases each). The TCR comes from a middle-aged woman with alopecia areata. Some clones in this sample may be carry-over from other donors' samples. The chain's CDR3 is CSVEESRGPGANVLTF. CDR3 DNA: TGCAGCGTTGAAGAATCGAGGGGCCCTGGGGCCAACGTCCTGACTTTC.